This T cell receptor (beta chain) was obtained from a study of blood T cell repertoires in COVID-19. Profiling relied on immunoSEQ multiplex PCR, and the TCRdb table lists in-frame clones only, not all of them. The repertoire includes more than 250,000 clones, roughly 84% of them detected once, and 1% sits in the top ten. V dropped 1 base and J dropped 5 bases, with 15 bases sitting between them. The CDR3 sequence is 17 residues long. Germline-derived CDR1 and CDR2 are MNHEY and SMNVEV (reference sequence). The chain couples TRBV27 to TRBJ1-6; no definite D call. This TCR derives from a man in his fifties or sixties with active or convalescent COVID-19. Sample: peripheral blood. The CDR3 here is CASSLFIRDWDNSPLHF. CDR3 nucleotide sequence: TGTGCCAGCAGTTTATTCATCCGCGACTGGGATAATTCACCCCTCCACTTT.